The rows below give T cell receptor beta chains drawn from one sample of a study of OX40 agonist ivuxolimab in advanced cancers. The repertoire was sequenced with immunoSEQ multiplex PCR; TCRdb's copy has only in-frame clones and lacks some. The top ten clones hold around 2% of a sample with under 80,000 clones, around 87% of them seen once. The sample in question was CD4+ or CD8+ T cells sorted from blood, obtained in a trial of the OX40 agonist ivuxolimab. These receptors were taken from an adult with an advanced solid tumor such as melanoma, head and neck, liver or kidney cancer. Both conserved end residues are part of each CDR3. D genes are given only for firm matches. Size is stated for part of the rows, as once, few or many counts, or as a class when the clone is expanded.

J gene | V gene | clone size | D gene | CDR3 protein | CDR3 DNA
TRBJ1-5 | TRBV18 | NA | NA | CASSPPGPHYQPQHF | TGTGCCAGCTCACCACCGGGACCCCACTATCAGCCCCAGCATTTT
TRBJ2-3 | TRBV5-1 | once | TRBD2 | CASSSYGLAGNTDTQYF | TGCGCCAGCAGCTCCTATGGACTAGCGGGGAACACAGATACGCAGTATTTT
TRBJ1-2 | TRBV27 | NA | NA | CASSLSGTGGYGYTF | TGTGCCAGCAGTCTCTCCGGGACGGGCGGCTATGGCTACACCTTC
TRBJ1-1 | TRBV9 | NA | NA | CASSAEQGQPTEAFF | TGTGCCAGCAGCGCCGAACAGGGCCAACCCACTGAAGCTTTCTTT
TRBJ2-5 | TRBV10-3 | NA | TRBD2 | CAIGETSGIETQYF | TGTGCCATCGGGGAGACTAGCGGGATTGAGACCCAGTACTTC
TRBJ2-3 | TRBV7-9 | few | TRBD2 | CASSPGTSAGTDTQYF | TGTGCCAGCAGCCCAGGGACTAGCGCGGGTACAGATACGCAGTATTTT
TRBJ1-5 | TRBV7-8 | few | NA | CASSLGGQGNQPQHF | TGTGCCAGCAGCTTAGGAGGGCAGGGCAATCAGCCCCAGCATTTT
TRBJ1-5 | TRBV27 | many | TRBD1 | CASRPGTGVNQPQHF | TGTGCCAGCAGGCCCGGGACAGGGGTTAATCAGCCCCAGCATTTT
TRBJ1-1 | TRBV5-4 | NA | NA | CASSSRTGASAEAFF | TGTGCCAGCAGCTCAAGGACGGGAGCTAGCGCTGAAGCTTTCTTT
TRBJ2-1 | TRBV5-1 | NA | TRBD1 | CASSLVGQEHNEQFF | TGCGCCAGCAGCTTGGTGGGACAGGAGCACAATGAGCAGTTCTTC
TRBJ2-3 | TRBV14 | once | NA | CASSYAGLPTQYF | TGTGCCAGCAGCTACGCGGGACTCCCTACGCAGTATTTT
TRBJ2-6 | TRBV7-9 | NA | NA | CASRSLGALGANVLTF | TGTGCCAGCAGGAGTCTTGGTGCTTTGGGGGCCAACGTCCTGACTTTC
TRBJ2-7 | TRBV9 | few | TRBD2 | CASSTRGSGSEEQYF | TGTGCCAGCAGCACCCGGGGTAGCGGGAGTGAGGAGCAGTACTTC
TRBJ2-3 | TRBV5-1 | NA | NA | CASSLYGGQKSTDTQYF | TGCGCCAGCAGCTTATACGGGGGGCAGAAAAGCACAGATACGCAGTATTTT
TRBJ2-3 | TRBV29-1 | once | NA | CTPGAGCRDTQYF | TGCACTCCCGGGGCAGGGTGTCGGGATACGCAGTATTTT
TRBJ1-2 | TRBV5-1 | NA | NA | CASSSGQSTGAYGYTF | TGCGCCAGCAGCTCCGGACAGTCAACAGGAGCCTATGGCTACACCTTC
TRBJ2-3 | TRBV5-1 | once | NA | CASRAEDTQYF | TGCGCCAGCAGGGCCGAGGATACGCAGTATTTT
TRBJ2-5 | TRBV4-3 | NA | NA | CASSQGGMETQYF | TGCGCCAGCAGCCAAGGGGGAATGGAGACCCAGTACTTC
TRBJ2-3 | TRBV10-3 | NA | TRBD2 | CAISPSSGWEDTQYF | TGTGCCATCAGTCCCTCTAGCGGGTGGGAAGATACGCAGTATTTT
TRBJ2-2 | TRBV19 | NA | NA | CASSADLARELFF | TGTGCCAGTAGTGCAGATCTAGCTCGGGAGCTGTTTTTT
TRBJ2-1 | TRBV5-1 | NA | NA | CASSLEQEYNEQFF | TGCGCCAGCAGCTTGGAACAGGAGTACAATGAGCAGTTCTTC
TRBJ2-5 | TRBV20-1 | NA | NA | CSSTTPETQYF | TGCAGTTCTACTACCCCCGAGACCCAGTACTTC
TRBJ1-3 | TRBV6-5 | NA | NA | CASSQTVSSGNTIYF | TGTGCCAGCAGTCAGACAGTGAGCTCTGGAAACACCATATATTTT
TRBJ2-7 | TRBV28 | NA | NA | CASGAGFYEQYF | TGTGCCAGCGGGGCAGGGTTCTACGAGCAGTACTTC
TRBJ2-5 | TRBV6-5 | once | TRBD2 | CASTFSGGGAQYF | TGTGCCAGCACCTTTAGCGGGGGTGGGGCCCAGTACTTC
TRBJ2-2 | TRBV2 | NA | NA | CASSRLQGGTGELFF | TGTGCCAGCAGTCGTCTCCAAGGCGGCACCGGGGAGCTGTTTTTT